Sequencing of this T cell receptor (beta chain) was carried out in a study of glioma-infiltrating T cells after dendritic cell vaccination. The length of the CDR3 is 16 residues. From germline, CDR1 is LNHDA and CDR2 SQIVND (reference sequence). Trimming pared 5 bases from V and 6 bases from J, leaving 23 bases between. Here immunoSEQ multiplex PCR was the method, and the copy in TCRdb shows in-frame clones only, minus some. The sample records 65,000 or so clones, 86% being singletons. Time point: after dendritic cell vaccination, including at tumor progression/relapse. The chain employs TRBV19 and TRBJ2-7; a weak D match, TRBD1 (7 bases). The origin of this receptor is a human donor with glioblastoma. Sequenced here: blood, sampled after dendritic cell vaccination. CDR3 region: CASSHPWTGAEGEQYF. CDR3 in DNA: TGTGCCAGTAGTCACCCCTGGACAGGCGCGGAGGGCGAGCAGTACTTC.